The 10 T cell receptor beta chains presented below share a single source sample, sequenced in a study of CD8 T cells in Susac syndrome. RNA, at roughly 0.45 to 1 ug, was reverse transcribed with random hexamers. MiXCR, applied by TCRdb to the immunoSEQ multiplex PCR reads, yields one record per CDR3 protein. The sample lists some 120,000 distinct CDR3 sequences, 93% occurring once. The sequenced sample consisted of CD8+ T cells from PBMCs. The receptors were gathered from a human donor with multiple sclerosis.

As regards this clonotype: One end of the junction does not line up with germline, which may come from a read error. V gene TRBV7-8 combines with J gene TRBJ2-7; D is undetermined. Germline CDR1 is SGHVS and CDR2 is FQNEAQ. CDR3 length: 10 residues. The CDR3 reads CASSLAALHF. Written as DNA, the CDR3 is TGTGCCAGCAGCTTAGCGGCCCTCCACTTC.

This clonotype was seen only once. The chain joins TRBV19 to TRBJ1-1; the D is unclear. The CDR3 is made up of 11 amino acids. Germline CDR1 reads LNHDA; CDR2 reads SQIVND (reference sequence). Trimming left V 7 bases short and J 8 bases short, with 11 bases between. DNA for the CDR3: TGTGCCAGTATAATGGCAGGAGAAGCTTTCTTT. Protein product: CASIMAGEAFF.

In its sample, this clonotype was seen once. V and J are TRBV28 and TRBJ2-1; unclear D gene. In germline, CDR1 is MDHEN, CDR2 SYDVKM. V gave up 2 bases and J gave up 15 bases, with 14 bases separating them. The CDR3 covers 12 residues. CDR3 nucleotides: TGTGCCAGCAGTTTAGGGATGCTAAAGAGGTTCTTC. Translation gives CASSLGMLKRFF.

CDR3 sequence reads: CASSYRTYEQYV. The CDR3 DNA is TGTGCCAGCAGCTACAGAACATACGAGCAGTACGTC. V gene TRBV7-9 combines with J gene TRBJ2-7; D unclear. CDR3 length: 12 amino acids. V lost 4 bases, J lost 4 bases, and 8 bases lay in between. The germline CDR1 and CDR2 sequences are SEHNR and FQNEAQ (reference sequence).

The V call is TRBV4-2, the J call TRBJ2-1; D is uncertain. This CDR3 has 15 residues. CDR1 is LGHNA, CDR2 YNFKEQ, per germline. Deletions cut 0 bases from V and 5 bases from J, with 11 bases between. The CDR3 spells CASSQDGSRHNEQFF. CDR3 sequence (DNA): TGTGCCAGCAGCCAAGACGGGTCGAGGCACAATGAGCAGTTCTTC.

This rearrangement joins TRBV7-9 to TRBJ2-5; no firm D call. The V end was cut by 1 base, the J end by 1 base, with 13 bases between. From germline, CDR1 is SEHNR and CDR2 FQNEAQ (reference sequence). The CDR3 runs to 16 residues. The CDR3 protein is CASSLVKTALQETQYF. The DNA of the CDR3 is TGTGCCAGCAGCTTAGTAAAGACGGCCCTCCAAGAGACCCAGTACTTC. The entire variable domain, with the rest obtained from reference TRBV7-9 and TRBJ2-5, is as follows: DTGVSQNPRHKITKRGQNVTFRCDPISEHNRLYWYRQTLGQGPEFLTYFQNEAQLEKSRLLSDRFSAERPKGSFSTLEIQRTEQGDSAMYLCASSLVKTALQETQYFGPGTRLLVL.

The chain carries TRBV7-9 and TRBJ2-3; no reliable D call. The length of the CDR3 is 12 residues. Trimming stripped 3 bases from V and 2 bases from J, with 3 bases between. Per germline, CDR1 SEHNR and CDR2 FQNEAQ (reference sequence). The CDR3 loop is CASSFYTDTQYF. The CDR3 coding sequence is TGTGCCAGCAGCTTCTACACAGATACGCAGTATTTT.

V and J are TRBV5-1 and TRBJ1-2; 8 bases line up with TRBD1. The ends lost 0 bases at V and 2 bases at J; junction bases unmatched: 6. The CDR3 covers 16 residues. Looked up from germline, CDR1 is SGHRS and CDR2 is YFSETQ. The DNA of the CDR3 is TGCGCCAGCAGCTTGGGTGGGACAGGTGCCAACTATGGCTACACCTTC. As protein: CASSLGGTGANYGYTF.

The chain joins TRBV6-4 to TRBJ1-2, with a weak D call TRBD1 (6 bases). The CDR3 runs to 16 residues. V lost 6 bases and J 0 bases, leaving 17 bases between the germline ends. The V gene's germline CDR1 is MRHNA and CDR2 SNTAGT. In nucleotides, the CDR3 is TGTGCCAGCAGGCTCGGGGGGCCAGAGTCTAACTATGGCTACACCTTC. Its translation: CASRLGGPESNYGYTF.

The J gene is TRBJ2-2, the V gene TRBV20-1; D uncertain. The CDR3 runs 15 residues. The germline gives CDR1 DFQATT, CDR2 SNEGSKA (reference sequence). With 0 bases removed from V and 3 bases from J, the gap between germline ends came to 11 bases. The chain's CDR3 is CSARDSRNDTGELFF. The CDR3 region has the DNA TGCAGTGCTAGAGATAGCAGGAACGACACCGGGGAGCTGTTTTTT.